The 27 T cell receptor beta chains below come from one sample, sequenced in a study of blood T cell repertoires in COVID-19. Clones were sequenced by immunoSEQ multiplex PCR, and TCRdb holds only the in-frame ones, with some missing. Counted here are 91,000 or so clones, about 87% occurring once; the ten biggest clones make up 15% to 19%. The sample taken for sequencing was peripheral blood. These receptors originate from a human donor in a cohort sampled during active COVID-19.

J is TRBJ2-3 and V is TRBV4-3; 7 bases line up with TRBD2. The germline CDR1 and CDR2 sequences are LGHNA and YSLEER. The CDR3 is 19 residues long. V lost 4 bases, J lost 4 bases, and 20 bases stayed unmatched. CDR3 DNA: TGCGCCAGCAGCCCCGGAACGCTAAGCGGGACCTCGGGAGCAGATACGCAGTATTTT. Its protein is CASSPGTLSGTSGADTQYF.

The V and J genes are TRBV25-1 and TRBJ2-2, with 13 bases aligning to TRBD2. This CDR3 spans 18 amino acids. V lost 5 bases to trimming and J lost 0 bases; unmatched junction nucleotides: 6. Germline V gene sequence: CDR1 MGHDK, CDR2 SYGVNS. CDR3 loop: CASSFPTSGGTNTGELFF. The CDR3 region has the DNA TGTGCCAGCAGTTTCCCGACTAGCGGGGGGACGAACACCGGGGAGCTGTTTTTT.

A few counts support this clone. This chain uses TRBV24-1 with TRBJ2-1, with 8 bases identical to TRBD2. V trimming: 4 bases; J trimming: 9 bases; junction bases outside the gene matches: 13. The CDR3 runs to 16 residues. The V gene's germline CDR1 is KGHDR and CDR2 SFDVKD. The CDR3 coding sequence is TGTGCCACCAGTGACCGAACTAGCGGTCCATGGGGTGAGCAGTTCTTC. Protein sequence: CATSDRTSGPWGEQFF.

The chain joins TRBV7-3 to TRBJ2-1, with 15 positions matching TRBD2. Germline lookup yields CDR1 SGHTA and CDR2 FQGTGA. The junction had 3 bases not matched to a gene; V was cut back by 5 bases and J by 4 bases. This CDR3 has 16 residues. The DNA for the CDR3 is TGTGCCAGCAGCGGACTAGCGGGAGGGGGTTACAATGAGCAGTTCTTC. This gives the protein CASSGLAGGGYNEQFF.

This clone was recorded a few times. CDR3: CASSLDRGTYEQYF. CDR3 DNA: TGTGCCAGCAGCTTGGATAGGGGGACCTACGAGCAGTACTTC. This sequence joins TRBV5-8 and TRBJ2-7; possible D gene TRBD1, 6 bases. The V and J ends lost 0 bases and 2 bases respectively, with 9 bases between them. The CDR3 is 14 amino acids. CDR1 SGHTS and CDR2 YDEGEE come from the germline V gene.

This chain joins TRBV24-1 and TRBJ2-3, with D uncertain. Germline V gives CDR1 KGHDR, CDR2 SFDVKD. The CDR3 is made up of 13 amino acids. V lost 3 bases, J lost 6 bases, and 9 bases lay in between. The CDR3 protein is CATSDAIQDTQYF. The CDR3 coding sequence is TGTGCCACCAGTGATGCGATACAGGATACGCAGTATTTT.

This clone came up many times. J is TRBJ2-3 and V is TRBV3-1 (or the pseudogene TRBV3-2), with TRBD2 identical over 9 bases. Trimming cost V 4 bases and J 5 bases; bases outside gene matches: 16. CDR1 and CDR2 from the germline V gene are LGHDT and YNNKEL (reference sequence). The CDR3 is made up of 18 amino acids. CDR3 coding DNA: TGTGCCAGCAGCCTCACTAATAGCGGGGGCGGGATCGGAGATACGCAGTATTTT. Protein: CASSLTNSGGGIGDTQYF.

Turning to this clone: The sample has other DNA sequences that encode this CDR3 too. DNA for the CDR3: TGTGCCAGCAGTGAACAAAGGGGGCAGTCGGATGGCTACACCTTC. Translated: CASSEQRGQSDGYTF. The chain links TRBV6-1 to TRBJ1-2, with 7 positions matching TRBD1. This CDR3 has 15 residues. Germline trimming cut 2 bases from V and 6 bases from J; bases unmatched to any gene: 9. The germline V gene has CDR1 MNHNS and CDR2 SASEGT.

The chain carries TRBV5-6 and TRBJ1-2; D gene uncertain. The CDR3 runs 14 residues. V was trimmed by 2 bases and J by 6 bases, leaving 14 bases between them. Germline V gene data show CDR1 as SGHDT and CDR2 as YYEEEE. CDR3 nucleotides: TGTGCCAGCAGCTTCGGGTCTTTGTCGGATGGCTACACCTTC. Translation gives CASSFGSLSDGYTF.

Worth noting for this clone: At one end, the junction sequence differs from germline, possibly due to a read error. The chain uses TRBV13 and TRBJ2-1, with no clear D. The CDR3 has 12 residues. Germline V lookup: CDR1 PRHDT, CDR2 FYEKMQ (reference sequence). CDR3 nucleotides: TGTGCCAGCACCTTAGGAGCAGGTGAGCAGTTCTTC. It translates to CASTLGAGEQFF.

The chain uses TRBV19 and TRBJ1-5; D possibly corresponds to TRBD1 (5 bases). CDR3 length: 13 amino acids. Germline V lookup: CDR1 LNHDA, CDR2 SQIVND (reference sequence). Trimming stripped 5 bases from V and 7 bases from J, with 12 bases between. The CDR3 coding sequence is TGTGCCAGTAGTTCCCGGCAGGGCCAGCCCCAGCATTTT. Protein product: CASSSRQGQPQHF. Drawing the rest from reference TRBV19 and TRBJ1-5, the complete variable domain is DGGITQSPKYLFRKEGQNVTLSCEQNLNHDAMYWYRQDPGQGLRLIYYSQIVNDFQKGDIAEGYSVSREKKESFPLTVTSAQKNPTAFYLCASSSRQGQPQHFGDGTRLSIL.

This sequence joins TRBV6-2 or TRBV6-3 and TRBJ1-2, with 7 bases aligning to TRBD1. Germline V lookup: CDR1 MNHEY, CDR2 SVGEGT. The CDR3 is 15 residues long. After removal of 0 bases from V and 4 bases from J, the junction contained 5 bases not matched to a gene. The CDR3 nucleotides read TGTGCCAGCAGTTACTCAGGGGGCTCTTTCTATGGCTACACCTTC. This translates into CASSYSGGSFYGYTF.

The V call is TRBV7-3, the J call TRBJ2-7; a possible D gene is TRBD2 (6 bases). The CDR3 covers 19 residues. Trimming cost V 0 bases and J 2 bases, with 23 bases left between them. Germline assignment: CDR1 SGHTA and CDR2 FQGTGA. In DNA form, the CDR3 reads TGTGCCAGCAGCTTAACAGATTGGGTGGATTGGGGGGATACCTACGAGCAGTACTTC. It codes for CASSLTDWVDWGDTYEQYF.

The V gene is TRBV2, the J gene TRBJ2-3; TRBD2 matches 16 bases. Germline trimming cut 5 bases from V and 3 bases from J; bases unmatched to any gene: 2. Per germline, CDR1 SNHLY and CDR2 FYNNEI. The CDR3 extends over 16 amino acids. This CDR3 reads CASSSGLAGGTDTQYF. DNA of the CDR3: TGTGCCAGCAGTTCGGGACTAGCGGGGGGGACAGATACGCAGTATTTT.

This clone was counted only a few times. The chain uses TRBV6-5 and TRBJ1-1; 10 bases map to TRBD1. With V trimmed by 4 bases and J by 4 bases, 9 bases remained unmatched. This CDR3 is built from 16 residues. Germline CDR1 and CDR2: MNHEY and SVGAGI. The CDR3 loop is CASSSARDRGGTEAFF. Here the CDR3 DNA reads TGTGCCAGCAGTTCGGCCAGGGACAGGGGAGGCACTGAAGCTTTCTTT.

The chain employs TRBV13 and TRBJ1-2; 8 nucleotides line up with TRBD1. The ends lost 4 bases at V and 0 bases at J; junction bases unmatched: 4. Germline V gives CDR1 PRHDT, CDR2 FYEKMQ (reference sequence). This CDR3 contains 15 residues. The CDR3 nucleotides read TGTGCCAGCAGCTACCCGACAGGGGCTAACTATGGCTACACCTTC. It translates to CASSYPTGANYGYTF.

The V call is TRBV18, the J call TRBJ1-5; TRBD1 aligns across 7 bases. V trimming: 8 bases; J trimming: 4 bases; junction bases outside the gene matches: 5. The CDR3 runs 13 residues. The germline V gene encodes CDR1 KGHSH and CDR2 LQKENI. The CDR3 is CASTGAVNQPQHF. The CDR3 coding sequence is TGTGCCAGCACAGGGGCGGTGAATCAGCCCCAGCATTTT. The whole variable domain, filled in from reference TRBV18 and TRBJ1-5, reads NAGVMQNPRHLVRRRGQEARLRCSPMKGHSHVYWYRQLPEEGLKFMVYLQKENIIDESGMPKERFSAEFPKEGPSILRIQQVVRGDSAAYFCASTGAVNQPQHFGDGTRLSIL.

This clone showed up just once. The chain couples TRBV5-1 to TRBJ2-3, with D maybe TRBD1 (6 bases). CDR3 size: 13 residues. Trimming stripped 0 bases from V and 8 bases from J, with 10 bases between. Germline V gene lookup returns CDR1 SGHRS and CDR2 YFSETQ. The CDR3 sequence is CASSLAGQSTQYF. CDR3 nucleotides: TGCGCCAGCAGCTTGGCCGGACAGTCTACGCAGTATTTT.

The chain recombines TRBV7-2 with TRBJ1-1; no firm D call. The length of the CDR3 is 19 residues. V lost 2 bases and J 4 bases, leaving 26 bases between the germline ends. The germline V gene has CDR1 SGHTA and CDR2 FQGNSA. Written as DNA, the CDR3 is TGTGCCAGCAGCTTACATTGGAGGGTGGACGCACGATGGGGCACTGAAGCTTTCTTT. It is translated as CASSLHWRVDARWGTEAFF.

The J gene is TRBJ2-2, the V gene TRBV9, with D possibly being TRBD1 (8 bases). CDR3 length: 16 amino acids. Per the germline V gene, CDR1 is SGDLS and CDR2 is YYNGEE. Trimming stripped 3 bases from V and 5 bases from J, with 17 bases between. The CDR3 bases are TGTGCCAGCAGCGCAGCGGGGCAGGGGGCTACCGGGGAGCTGTTTTTT. Protein: CASSAAGQGATGELFF.

The J gene is TRBJ2-1, the V gene TRBV9, with a possible D match to TRBD2 (6 bases). Germline V gene sequence: CDR1 SGDLS, CDR2 YYNGEE. There are 16 residues in the CDR3. V was cut by 0 bases and J by 0 bases, with 10 bases left in between. The CDR3 protein is CASSVGVADSYNEQFF. In DNA form, the CDR3 reads TGTGCCAGCAGCGTAGGGGTAGCGGACTCCTACAATGAGCAGTTCTTC.

The rearrangement links TRBV27 to TRBJ2-2; 14 nucleotides agree with TRBD2. The junction had 9 bases not matched to a gene; V was cut back by 7 bases and J by 5 bases. Germline V gives CDR1 MNHEY, CDR2 SMNVEV (reference sequence). The CDR3 spans 17 residues. In DNA form, the CDR3 reads TGTGCCAGCACCCGGACTAGCGGGAGGTATCTTACCGGGGAGCTGTTTTTT. It codes for CASTRTSGRYLTGELFF.

This clone showed up just once. The chain couples TRBV11-2 to TRBJ2-7; the match to TRBD2 covers 8 bases. The CDR3 extends over 15 amino acids. In germline, CDR1 is SGHAT, CDR2 FQNNGV. V was clipped by 3 bases and J by 3 bases; unmatched bases: 7. CDR3 residues: CASSFKAGDLYEQYF. The DNA for the CDR3 is TGTGCCAGCAGCTTCAAAGCGGGGGACCTCTACGAGCAGTACTTC.

The chain employs TRBV20-1 and TRBJ2-2, with D tentatively TRBD1 (6 bases). This CDR3 has 15 residues. Germline CDR1 reads DFQATT; CDR2 reads SNEGSKA (reference sequence). V was shortened by 3 bases and J by 5 bases, with 16 bases between the two germline ends. The DNA for the CDR3 is TGCAGTGCTAGTGGTCAGGCAAGGGGGACCGGGGAGCTGTTTTTT. It is translated as CSASGQARGTGELFF.

V and J are TRBV3-1 (or the pseudogene TRBV3-2) and TRBJ1-3; D perhaps matches TRBD1 (5 bases). Between the trimmed V and J ends, which lost 2 bases and 0 bases, there was a span of 11 bases. Per germline, CDR1 LGHDT and CDR2 YNNKEL (reference sequence). This CDR3 comprises 16 residues. CDR3 loop: CASSQWTSSSGNTIYF. In DNA form, the CDR3 reads TGTGCCAGCAGCCAATGGACAAGTTCCTCTGGAAACACCATATATTTT.

This clone was recorded once. V is TRBV21-1 and J is TRBJ1-3; the table's D call, TRBD1, has no DNA check behind it. TRBV21-1 is listed as a pseudogene. This CDR3 is 15 amino acids long. CDR3 loop: CASSQWTAWGNTIYF. CDR3 sequence (DNA): TGTGCCAGCAGCCAATGGACAGCCTGGGGAAACACCATATATTTT.

This chain links TRBV25-1 with TRBJ2-3; a possible D gene is TRBD2 (8 bases). The CDR3 covers 15 residues. V lost 1 base to trimming and J lost 4 bases, with 12 bases between them. The germline CDR1 and CDR2 sequences are MGHDK and SYGVNS. The CDR3 DNA follows: TGTGCCAGCAGTGAATCGGGAGGGGGCCCAGATACGCAGTATTTT. Amino acids: CASSESGGGPDTQYF.